Listed below are T cell receptor beta chains from one sample, sequenced in a study of CD8 T cells in ankylosing spondylitis. Using its own MiXCR run on the 5' RACE reads, TCRdb lists one record per CDR3 protein. The sample gives roughly 490,000 distinct CDR3 sequences, roughly 5.3% of which show up once; under 4.5% is in the top ten. Sample: blood, either unsorted or a sorted T cell fraction (not recorded which). All receptors come from a male donor with ankylosing spondylitis. CDR3s include the opening cysteine and the closing phenylalanine or tryptophan. Each record gives: clone size, J gene, D gene, V gene, CDR3 DNA, CDR3 protein. D genes are given only for firm matches. Clone size is given for some rows only: seen once, a few or many times, or a class if the clone is expanded.

clone_size: many
j_call: TRBJ1-1
d_call: NA
v_call: TRBV20-1
cdr3_nt: TGCAGTGCTAGAGATTTCGCCGAACAGGAAGCTTTCTTT
cdr3_aa: CSARDFAEQEAFF

clone_size: many
j_call: TRBJ1-1
d_call: NA
v_call: TRBV28
cdr3_nt: TGTGCCAGCAGTTCCTTTCTGACAGGGAACACTGAAGCTTTCTTT
cdr3_aa: CASSSFLTGNTEAFF

clone_size: many
j_call: TRBJ2-7
d_call: NA
v_call: TRBV7-9
cdr3_nt: TGTGCCAGCAGCGACACAGGCTACTCCTACGAGCAGTACTTC
cdr3_aa: CASSDTGYSYEQYF

clone_size: many
j_call: TRBJ1-4
d_call: NA
v_call: TRBV20-1
cdr3_nt: TGCAGTGCTACGGGGGCTGATAATGAAAAACTGTTTTTT
cdr3_aa: CSATGADNEKLFF

clone_size: many
j_call: TRBJ2-5
d_call: TRBD2
v_call: TRBV11-2
cdr3_nt: TGTGCCAGCAGCCTTTATAGCGGGGGGGCCGAAGAGACCCAGTACTTC
cdr3_aa: CASSLYSGGAEETQYF

clone_size: NA
j_call: TRBJ2-3
d_call: NA
v_call: TRBV12-3/TRBV12-4
cdr3_nt: TGTGCCAGCAGTATAGGGTTCACAGATACGCAGTATTTT
cdr3_aa: CASSIGFTDTQYF

clone_size: many
j_call: TRBJ2-3
d_call: TRBD1
v_call: TRBV5-6
cdr3_nt: TGTGCCAGCAGCCCGGTCGGGACAGGGAGGCCAGATACGCAGTATTTT
cdr3_aa: CASSPVGTGRPDTQYF

clone_size: NA
j_call: TRBJ1-4
d_call: NA
v_call: TRBV20-1
cdr3_nt: TGCAGCGCCGACCCCGAAAAACTGTTTTTT
cdr3_aa: CSADPEKLFF

clone_size: many
j_call: TRBJ1-2
d_call: NA
v_call: TRBV20-1
cdr3_nt: TGCAGTGCCATATGGGGATTAGGGGGCTACACCTTC
cdr3_aa: CSAIWGLGGYTF

clone_size: NA
j_call: TRBJ2-3
d_call: TRBD2
v_call: TRBV11-1
cdr3_nt: TGTGCCAGCAGCCTCTACTGGACTAGCGGGAGTGGCACAGATACGCAGTATTTT
cdr3_aa: CASSLYWTSGSGTDTQYF

clone_size: NA
j_call: TRBJ2-3
d_call: TRBD1
v_call: TRBV6-1
cdr3_nt: TGTGCCAGCAGTGAGGGGGACAGGGGGCGCACAGATACGCAGTATTTT
cdr3_aa: CASSEGDRGRTDTQYF

clone_size: many
j_call: TRBJ2-3
d_call: TRBD2
v_call: TRBV28
cdr3_nt: TGTGCCAGCAGCATAGCGGGTTCTAGCACAGATACGCAGTATTTT
cdr3_aa: CASSIAGSSTDTQYF

clone_size: NA
j_call: TRBJ1-1
d_call: NA
v_call: TRBV9
cdr3_nt: TGTGCCAGCAGCGTAGACAGCGGCACTGAAGCTTTCTTT
cdr3_aa: CASSVDSGTEAFF

clone_size: many
j_call: TRBJ2-1
d_call: NA
v_call: TRBV5-5
cdr3_nt: TGTGCCAGCAGCTTGGTAGAGACTCAGCTTGGGAATGAGCAGTTCTTC
cdr3_aa: CASSLVETQLGNEQFF

clone_size: many
j_call: TRBJ1-5
d_call: NA
v_call: TRBV12-3/TRBV12-4
cdr3_nt: TGTGCCAGCAGCCACGGACAGTACAATCAGCCCCAGCATTTT
cdr3_aa: CASSHGQYNQPQHF

clone_size: many
j_call: TRBJ1-2
d_call: NA
v_call: TRBV24-1
cdr3_nt: TGTGCCACCAGTGAGGCGGGACACCTGGGGTATGGCTACACCTTC
cdr3_aa: CATSEAGHLGYGYTF

clone_size: many
j_call: TRBJ1-1
d_call: TRBD1
v_call: TRBV11-2
cdr3_nt: TGTGCCAGCAGCTTAGGGACAGGGGGCGCGTGGATGGGCACTGAAGCTTTCTTT
cdr3_aa: CASSLGTGGAWMGTEAFF

clone_size: NA
j_call: TRBJ2-4
d_call: NA
v_call: TRBV27
cdr3_nt: TGTGCCAGCAGTTTAGGGACACGGGCGGGCATTCAGTACTTC
cdr3_aa: CASSLGTRAGIQYF

clone_size: many
j_call: TRBJ1-3
d_call: NA
v_call: TRBV6-2/TRBV6-3
cdr3_nt: TGTGCCAGCCGAAGAGGGCACGGAAACACCATATATTTT
cdr3_aa: CASRRGHGNTIYF

clone_size: few
j_call: TRBJ1-2
d_call: NA
v_call: TRBV6-1
cdr3_nt: TGTGCCAGCATCCCCACGCCCGGACACCCTGAAAGCTACACCTTC
cdr3_aa: CASIPTPGHPESYTF

clone_size: many
j_call: TRBJ1-2
d_call: TRBD1
v_call: TRBV20-1
cdr3_nt: TGCAGTGCTAGAGTCCGGACAGGGTACTATGGCTACACCTTC
cdr3_aa: CSARVRTGYYGYTF

clone_size: many
j_call: TRBJ2-2
d_call: TRBD2
v_call: TRBV10-3
cdr3_nt: TGTGCCATCAGGAGTTCCGGGACTAGGAGTGGGGAGCTGTTTTTT
cdr3_aa: CAIRSSGTRSGELFF

clone_size: many
j_call: TRBJ1-1
d_call: NA
v_call: TRBV12-3/TRBV12-4
cdr3_nt: TGTGCCAGCAGTTATCGGGGCAGGGAAAGATTCACTGAAGCTTTCTTT
cdr3_aa: CASSYRGRERFTEAFF

clone_size: many
j_call: TRBJ2-1
d_call: NA
v_call: TRBV20-1
cdr3_nt: TGCAGTCCTCAGACAGCGATGATCTACAATGAGCAGTTCTTC
cdr3_aa: CSPQTAMIYNEQFF

clone_size: many
j_call: TRBJ2-3
d_call: NA
v_call: TRBV20-1
cdr3_nt: TGCAGTGCCTTTTCCAGGGTCCATGATACGCAGTATTTT
cdr3_aa: CSAFSRVHDTQYF

clone_size: many
j_call: TRBJ2-1
d_call: NA
v_call: TRBV2
cdr3_nt: TGTGCCAGCAGAAGAGACTTTCCCTCGTTCTCCTACAATGAGCAGTTCTTC
cdr3_aa: CASRRDFPSFSYNEQFF

clone_size: many
j_call: TRBJ1-2
d_call: NA
v_call: TRBV12-3/TRBV12-4
cdr3_nt: TGTGCCAGCAGTCCGGAGGGCCTAGCCTATGGCTACACCTTC
cdr3_aa: CASSPEGLAYGYTF

clone_size: many
j_call: TRBJ1-1
d_call: NA
v_call: TRBV20-1
cdr3_nt: TGCAGTGCGCCCGGTTCCACTGAAGCTTTCTTT
cdr3_aa: CSAPGSTEAFF

clone_size: many
j_call: TRBJ2-2
d_call: TRBD1
v_call: TRBV20-1
cdr3_nt: TGCAGTGCCTATAGTGACAGGGTCAGCACCGGGGAGCTGTTTTTT
cdr3_aa: CSAYSDRVSTGELFF

clone_size: once
j_call: TRBJ2-2
d_call: NA
v_call: TRBV5-1
cdr3_nt: TGCGCCAGCAGCCTCCTCGGACAGCGGAACACCGGGGAGCTGTTTTTT
cdr3_aa: CASSLLGQRNTGELFF

clone_size: few
j_call: TRBJ2-7
d_call: TRBD1
v_call: TRBV7-6
cdr3_nt: TGTGCCAGCAGCTCCACAGACAGGGTGCCCTACGAGCAGTACTTC
cdr3_aa: CASSSTDRVPYEQYF

clone_size: NA
j_call: TRBJ2-1
d_call: TRBD2
v_call: TRBV7-2
cdr3_nt: TGTGCCAGCAGCCGCCAGGGCCGGGACTACTCCTACAATGAGCAGTTCTTC
cdr3_aa: CASSRQGRDYSYNEQFF

clone_size: many
j_call: TRBJ1-5
d_call: NA
v_call: TRBV20-1
cdr3_nt: TGCAGTGCTAGAAGAGGGGAAGGGGAGTCCCCCCAGCATTTT
cdr3_aa: CSARRGEGESPQHF

clone_size: many
j_call: TRBJ2-3
d_call: TRBD2
v_call: TRBV9
cdr3_nt: TGTGCCAGCAGCCCAAGACTAGCGGGAGATGCAGATACGCAGTATTTT
cdr3_aa: CASSPRLAGDADTQYF

clone_size: many
j_call: TRBJ2-7
d_call: NA
v_call: TRBV9
cdr3_nt: TGTGCCAGCAGCGCCCGACGGATTTCCTACGAGCAGTACTTC
cdr3_aa: CASSARRISYEQYF

clone_size: many
j_call: TRBJ2-2
d_call: NA
v_call: TRBV11-1
cdr3_nt: TGTGCCAGCAGTTTAGAAGAGCGCGGGGAGCTGTTTTTT
cdr3_aa: CASSLEERGELFF

clone_size: many
j_call: TRBJ1-3
d_call: NA
v_call: TRBV6-1
cdr3_nt: TGTGCCAGCAGTATCCACGGAGCTGGAAACACCATATATTTT
cdr3_aa: CASSIHGAGNTIYF

clone_size: many
j_call: TRBJ1-2
d_call: NA
v_call: TRBV5-1
cdr3_nt: TGCGCCAGCAGCTCCCACGACCGGAGCGAAACCCTAGGCTACACCTTC
cdr3_aa: CASSSHDRSETLGYTF

clone_size: many
j_call: TRBJ2-3
d_call: TRBD2
v_call: TRBV12-3/TRBV12-4
cdr3_nt: TGTGCCAGTGGGCTAGCGGGCACAGATACGCAGTATTTT
cdr3_aa: CASGLAGTDTQYF

clone_size: many
j_call: TRBJ2-7
d_call: TRBD2
v_call: TRBV5-1
cdr3_nt: TGCGCCAGCAGGCCGGGACTATTCTACGAGCAGTACTTC
cdr3_aa: CASRPGLFYEQYF

clone_size: many
j_call: TRBJ2-7
d_call: NA
v_call: TRBV6-6
cdr3_nt: TGTGCCAGCAGTTACCGGGCAGGATACGAGCAGTACTTC
cdr3_aa: CASSYRAGYEQYF

clone_size: many
j_call: TRBJ2-5
d_call: NA
v_call: TRBV7-3
cdr3_nt: TGTGCCAGCAGCTTAATGGGAGAGACCCAGTACTTC
cdr3_aa: CASSLMGETQYF

clone_size: many
j_call: TRBJ1-6
d_call: NA
v_call: TRBV7-2
cdr3_nt: TGTGCCAGCAGCTTATACGGGCCTTCACCCCTCCACTTT
cdr3_aa: CASSLYGPSPLHF

clone_size: many
j_call: TRBJ2-7
d_call: TRBD2
v_call: TRBV6-2/TRBV6-3
cdr3_nt: TGTGCCAGCAGTTACTCGATGCCTAGCGGGAGGTCCTACGAGCAGTACTTC
cdr3_aa: CASSYSMPSGRSYEQYF

clone_size: many
j_call: TRBJ1-5
d_call: NA
v_call: TRBV4-2
cdr3_nt: TGTGCCAGCAGCCCCCCGGGGTTGAGGAGCAATCAGCCCCAGCATTTT
cdr3_aa: CASSPPGLRSNQPQHF

clone_size: many
j_call: TRBJ2-7
d_call: TRBD1
v_call: TRBV20-1
cdr3_nt: TGCAGTGCTAGAGCGGCGACAGGGGTCCTCGAGCAGTACTTC
cdr3_aa: CSARAATGVLEQYF

clone_size: many
j_call: TRBJ1-2
d_call: NA
v_call: TRBV20-1
cdr3_nt: TGCAGTGTAAGCAGAGGCTATGGCTACACCTTC
cdr3_aa: CSVSRGYGYTF

clone_size: many
j_call: TRBJ1-5
d_call: TRBD1
v_call: TRBV24-1
cdr3_nt: TGTGCCACCGGGGACAGGGGGCCCAATCAGCCCCAGCATTTT
cdr3_aa: CATGDRGPNQPQHF

clone_size: few
j_call: TRBJ1-1
d_call: NA
v_call: TRBV27
cdr3_nt: TGTGCCAGCAGTCACGAGCTCAAGAACACTGAAGCTTTCTTT
cdr3_aa: CASSHELKNTEAFF

clone_size: many
j_call: TRBJ2-7
d_call: NA
v_call: TRBV12-3/TRBV12-4
cdr3_nt: TGTGCCAGCAAGCAGGGGCCGAAATACGAGCAGTACTTC
cdr3_aa: CASKQGPKYEQYF

clone_size: many
j_call: TRBJ1-2
d_call: NA
v_call: TRBV4-3
cdr3_nt: TGCGCCAGCAGCGCCACCAATCAGGGCCCGCTAGGATATGGCTACACCTTC
cdr3_aa: CASSATNQGPLGYGYTF

clone_size: NA
j_call: TRBJ1-1
d_call: NA
v_call: TRBV4-3
cdr3_nt: TGCGCCAGCAGCCAAGTTGCAGGGCCCTCCGGTGAAGCTTTCTTT
cdr3_aa: CASSQVAGPSGEAFF

clone_size: few
j_call: TRBJ2-7
d_call: TRBD2
v_call: TRBV27
cdr3_nt: TGTGCCAGCAGAATAGCGGGACGCCCCTACGAGCAGTACTTC
cdr3_aa: CASRIAGRPYEQYF

clone_size: many
j_call: TRBJ2-7
d_call: TRBD2
v_call: TRBV5-1
cdr3_nt: TGCGCCAGCAGCTTGGAGGGACTAAACGAGCAGTACTTC
cdr3_aa: CASSLEGLNEQYF

clone_size: many
j_call: TRBJ1-5
d_call: TRBD1
v_call: TRBV28
cdr3_nt: TGTGCCAGCAGTCCCCACAGGGGGTCCCTCCAGAGTCCCCAGCATTTT
cdr3_aa: CASSPHRGSLQSPQHF

clone_size: many
j_call: TRBJ2-1
d_call: TRBD2
v_call: TRBV11-1
cdr3_nt: TGTGCCAGCAGCTTAGATTCGGCTAGCGGTTCCTCCTTATTCAATGAGCAGTTCTTC
cdr3_aa: CASSLDSASGSSLFNEQFF

clone_size: NA
j_call: TRBJ2-2
d_call: NA
v_call: TRBV5-1
cdr3_nt: TGCGCCAGCAGCTTGCCGGGGGACACCGGGGAGCTGTTTTTT
cdr3_aa: CASSLPGDTGELFF

clone_size: many
j_call: TRBJ2-1
d_call: NA
v_call: TRBV7-9
cdr3_nt: TGTGCCAGCAGCTCAGGGTCTAGCAGCAGGGACAATGAGCAGTTCTTC
cdr3_aa: CASSSGSSSRDNEQFF

clone_size: few
j_call: TRBJ2-6
d_call: NA
v_call: TRBV7-3
cdr3_nt: TGTGCCAGCAGCTTAGCCTCATCTGGGGCCAACGTCCTGACTTTC
cdr3_aa: CASSLASSGANVLTF